Presented here are 20 T cell receptor beta chains from one specimen sequenced in a study of T cell responses to AZD1222 COVID-19 vaccine. TCRdb keeps only in-frame clones here, not all; method: immunoSEQ multiplex PCR. In the table there are fewer than 200,000 clones, over 85% of which are singletons. Here the sequenced sample was peripheral blood, taken on day 0 of AZD1222 vaccination. Receptors were obtained from an adult in good health.

This rearrangement joins TRBV28 to TRBJ2-7; 9 bases map to TRBD1. Germline values: CDR1 MDHEN, CDR2 SYDVKM. This CDR3 comprises 15 residues. J lost 4 bases, V lost 5 bases, and 9 bases had no gene match. As DNA, the CDR3 is TGTGCCAGCAGTCTTACAGGGGGCGTTACGTACGAGCAGTACTTC. This translates into CASSLTGGVTYEQYF. Full variable domain (remainder filled in from reference TRBV28 and TRBJ2-7): DVKVTQSSRYLVKRTGEKVFLECVQDMDHENMFWYRQDPGLGLRLIYFSYDVKMKEKGDIPEGYSVSREKKERFSLILESASTNQTSMYLCASSLTGGVTYEQYFGPGTRLTVT.

This clone was detected only once. The chain combines TRBV6-5 with TRBJ2-3; D is unclear. CDR1 and CDR2 (germline): MNHEY, SVGAGI. CDR3 size: 14 residues. The V gene lost 6 bases and the J gene lost 3 bases, with 13 bases spanning the gap. The CDR3 protein is CASSWTSLTDTQYF. The CDR3 DNA sequence: TGTGCCAGCAGCTGGACCTCCTTGACAGATACGCAGTATTTT.

The chain employs TRBV4-1 and TRBJ1-1, with D hard to call. The CDR3 runs to 17 residues. Germline lookup yields CDR1 MGHRA and CDR2 YSYEKL. V lost 0 bases and J 4 bases, leaving 18 bases between the germline ends. The CDR3 here is CASSQDRDLRASTEAFF. The DNA for the CDR3 is TGCGCCAGCAGCCAAGATAGGGATCTGCGCGCGAGCACTGAAGCTTTCTTT.

The chain couples TRBV6-5 to TRBJ1-5, with a possible D match to TRBD1 (6 bases). Germline loops: CDR1 MNHEY, CDR2 SVGAGI. The length of the CDR3 is 13 residues. V was clipped by 5 bases and J by 6 bases, with 11 bases between them. The DNA for the CDR3 is TGTGCCAGCAGTCTACAGGGTCGTCAGCCCCAGCATTTT. Amino acids: CASSLQGRQPQHF.

The V and J genes are TRBV7-6 and TRBJ1-4; D ambiguous. Germline V gives CDR1 SGHVS, CDR2 FNYEAQ. This CDR3 spans 18 amino acids. V lost 0 bases and J 7 bases, leaving 21 bases between the germline ends. This CDR3 reads CASSLAPVVEGSSEKLFF. CDR3 in DNA: TGTGCCAGCAGCTTAGCGCCCGTGGTAGAAGGGAGTAGTGAAAAACTGTTTTTT.

The rearrangement uses TRBV6-6 and TRBJ1-3; possibly TRBD1 for D (6 bases). CDR3 length: 14 residues. Trimming left V 10 bases short and J 0 bases short, with 13 bases between. Germline CDR1 reads MNHNY; CDR2 reads SVGAGI (reference sequence). CDR3 loop: CATTLGASGNTIYF. The CDR3 bases are TGTGCCACGACGCTGGGGGCCTCTGGAAACACCATATATTTT.

The rearrangement links TRBV24-1 to TRBJ1-5; 10 bases agree with TRBD1. CDR1 is KGHDR and CDR2 is SFDVKD in the germline V gene. The CDR3 loop spans 18 amino acids. V was clipped by 5 bases and J by 2 bases; unmatched bases: 11. CDR3 DNA: TGTGCCACCAGTGTTCCGGGACAGGGGAAGTACGGCAATCAGCCCCAGCATTTT. Protein: CATSVPGQGKYGNQPQHF.

The chain recombines TRBV19 with TRBJ2-2, with 7 bases that match TRBD1. The V gene's germline CDR1 is LNHDA and CDR2 SQIVND (reference sequence). The V segment lost 4 bases and the J segment 6 bases; nucleotides outside the gene matches: 5. The CDR3 has 14 residues. Here the CDR3 DNA reads TGTGCCAGTAGTACCCCAGGGGGTCCCGGGGAGCTGTTTTTT. Amino acids: CASSTPGGPGELFF.

This sequence joins TRBV6-5 and TRBJ2-1; 9 bases fit TRBD2. Germline assignment: CDR1 MNHEY and CDR2 SVGAGI. Trimming took 4 bases from V and 3 from J; bases not matched to a gene: 4. The CDR3 spans 15 residues. The CDR3 loop reads CASSSPAGGYNEQFF. DNA for the CDR3: TGTGCCAGCAGTTCCCCAGCGGGAGGCTACAATGAGCAGTTCTTC.

CDR3 DNA: TGTGCCAGCAGCGCCGGGACTCTACGGTATGGCTACACCTTC. Protein product: CASSAGTLRYGYTF. The chain recombines TRBV7-9 with TRBJ1-2; D perhaps matches TRBD1 (5 bases). With 5 bases removed from V and 5 bases from J, the gap between germline ends came to 15 bases. The CDR3 is made up of 14 amino acids. The germline gives CDR1 SEHNR, CDR2 FQNEAQ (reference sequence).

This clone was counted once. V usage is TRBV5-1 and J usage is TRBJ1-2; 7 bases fit TRBD1. V trimming: 5 bases; J trimming: 8 bases; junction bases outside the gene matches: 21. The CDR3 has 17 amino acids. Looked up from germline, CDR1 is SGHRS and CDR2 is YFSETQ. CDR3: CASSTSPDRALRGGYTF. CDR3 sequence (DNA): TGCGCCAGCAGTACATCCCCCGACAGGGCCCTCCGGGGAGGCTACACCTTC.

The J gene is TRBJ2-2, the V gene TRBV21-1; the DNA was not compared with TRBD2, the D call given in the table. TRBV21-1 is reported as a pseudogene. CDR3 length equals 19 residues. The CDR3 protein is CASSKSGLADPCNTGELFF. CDR3 DNA sequence: TGTGCCAGCAGCAAATCCGGACTAGCGGACCCATGCAACACCGGGGAGCTGTTTTTT.

The chain joins TRBV30 to TRBJ2-3; 11 bases line up with TRBD2. Germline CDR1 and CDR2: GTSNPN and SVGIG (reference sequence). This CDR3 has 14 amino acids. J was trimmed by 10 bases and V by 3 bases; bases with no gene match: 9. The CDR3 protein is CAWRLAGAPRPQYF. CDR3 nucleotide sequence: TGTGCCTGGAGACTAGCGGGAGCCCCTAGGCCGCAGTATTTT.

V gene TRBV2 combines with J gene TRBJ2-3; 9 nucleotides agree with TRBD1. Trimming at V came to 3 bases and at J to 3 bases, leaving 4 bases not matched to a gene. This CDR3 contains 15 residues. Germline CDR1 is SNHLY and CDR2 is FYNNEI. The CDR3 DNA reads as TGTGCCAGCAGTGAGGACAGGGGTAAAACAGATACGCAGTATTTT. Protein: CASSEDRGKTDTQYF.

CDR3 in amino acids: CASGRWDTGELFF. The CDR3, as DNA: TGTGCCAGCGGGAGGTGGGACACCGGGGAGCTGTTTTTT. The chain has TRBV6-5 and TRBJ2-2; weak D call: TRBD2 (6 bases). CDR1 is MNHEY, CDR2 SVGAGI, per germline. Trimming took 8 bases from V and 3 from J, leaving 10 bases between them. The CDR3 sequence is 13 residues long.

This chain connects TRBV19 to TRBJ1-1; no reliable D call. The germline V and J ends were trimmed by 3 bases and 1 base, with 9 bases remaining between them. The CDR3 is 14 amino acids. Looked up from germline, CDR1 is LNHDA and CDR2 is SQIVND (reference sequence). The CDR3 reads CASSMSAANTEAFF. For the CDR3, the DNA is TGTGCCAGTAGTATGTCGGCAGCGAACACTGAAGCTTTCTTT.

The chain couples TRBV3-1 (or the pseudogene TRBV3-2) to TRBJ2-2; 14 nucleotides align to TRBD2. Losses at the gene ends were 4 bases for V and 4 bases for J; bases not matched to a gene: 17. CDR1 LGHDT and CDR2 YNNKEL come from the germline V gene (reference sequence). The CDR3 loop spans 21 amino acids. CDR3 DNA: TGTGCCAGCAGCCGAAGCCGAGCCGGGACTAGCGGGAGAGGGGGCACCGGGGAGCTGTTTTTT. As protein: CASSRSRAGTSGRGGTGELFF.

This clone was recorded once. The chain has TRBV27 and TRBJ1-2; the match to TRBD1 covers 7 bases. V was clipped by 6 bases and J by 0 bases; unmatched bases: 7. Germline CDR1 MNHEY, CDR2 SMNVEV (reference sequence). CDR3 size: 15 residues. This CDR3 reads CASSSSGGANYGYTF. The DNA for the CDR3 is TGTGCCAGCAGCTCGTCAGGGGGAGCTAACTATGGCTACACCTTC.

This chain uses TRBV11-2 with TRBJ2-1; the match to TRBD2 covers 9 bases. The junction had 17 bases not matched to a gene; V was cut back by 1 base and J by 10 bases. This CDR3 contains 18 residues. The germline CDR1 and CDR2 sequences are SGHAT and FQNNGV. CDR3 amino acids: CASSLGGLAGYSRGEQFF. The CDR3, as DNA: TGTGCCAGCAGCTTAGGAGGGCTAGCGGGATACAGTAGGGGGGAGCAGTTCTTC. Using reference TRBV11-2 and TRBJ2-1 for the parts outside the CDR3, the full variable domain is EAGVAQSPRYKIIEKRQSVAFWCNPISGHATLYWYQQILGQGPKLLIQFQNNGVVDDSQLPKDRFSAERLKGVDSTLKIQPAKLEDSAVYLCASSLGGLAGYSRGEQFFGPGTRLTVL.

The CDR3 here is CASSPQGIGEQYF. The CDR3 coding sequence is TGTGCCAGTAGTCCCCAGGGCATCGGCGAGCAGTACTTC. This chain uses TRBV19 with TRBJ2-7; TRBD1 might be the D (5 bases). CDR1 LNHDA and CDR2 SQIVND come from the germline V gene (reference sequence). V was shortened by 5 bases and J by 6 bases, with 14 bases between the two germline ends. The CDR3 loop spans 13 amino acids. Full variable domain (rest looked up from reference TRBV19 and TRBJ2-7): DGGITQSPKYLFRKEGQNVTLSCEQNLNHDAMYWYRQDPGQGLRLIYYSQIVNDFQKGDIAEGYSVSREKKESFPLTVTSAQKNPTAFYLCASSPQGIGEQYFGPGTRLTVT.